These T cell receptor beta chains were read from a single sample in a study of T-cell reconstitution after alpha-beta-depleted transplantation in children. TCRdb recomputed calls from the PCR reads with MiXCR, one row per CDR3 protein. Counted here are hundreds of thousands of distinct CDR3 sequences, around a sixth occurring once; the ten biggest clones make up around 0.96%. Sequenced material: PBMCs from the stem cell graft donor, taken from the stem cell graft. The receptors derive from a human donor who donated a stem cell graft to a child with acute myeloid leukemia. The CDR3 runs from the conserved cysteine through the conserved F or W. The order of the fields is J gene, clone size, V gene, D gene, CDR3 DNA, CDR3 protein. The D gene is left open where the match is weak. Size values are once, few and many counts, or a class for expanded clones, and some rows have none.

TRBJ2-2 | - | TRBV6-1 | - | TGTGCCAGCAGTGCCCAGCATAACACCGGGGAGCTGTTTTTT | CASSAQHNTGELFF
TRBJ1-4 | few | TRBV4-3 | - | TGCGCCAGCAGCCAAGATCGGATAGGGCGAGGTTATGAAAAACTGTTTTTT | CASSQDRIGRGYEKLFF
TRBJ2-1 | - | TRBV7-2 | - | TGTGCCACCAGCATCCCCTATGAGCAGTTCTTC | CATSIPYEQFF
TRBJ2-1 | few | TRBV29-1 | - | TGCAGCGTTGTTCCAAGGCCCGGGGTACGCGTCAATGAGCAGTTCTTC | CSVVPRPGVRVNEQFF
TRBJ2-4 | few | TRBV18 | - | TGTGCCAGCTCACCAGCCGCGGGGAAGGACTTCATTCAGTACTTC | CASSPAAGKDFIQYF
TRBJ2-5 | - | TRBV5-4 | TRBD2 | TGTGCCAGCAGCTTCCCCTCTAGCGGGGGGCAAGAGACCCAGTACTTC | CASSFPSSGGQETQYF
TRBJ2-5 | - | TRBV7-2 | - | TGTGCCAGCAGCTTTCCCCACCAGGAGACCCAGTACTTC | CASSFPHQETQYF
TRBJ2-3 | many | TRBV7-2 | - | TGTGCCAGTAGGGGCGACAGTCAGTATTTT | CASRGDSQYF
TRBJ1-1 | once | TRBV10-3 | - | TGTGCCATCAGCACGAACACTGAAGCTTTCTTT | CAISTNTEAFF
TRBJ1-1 | many | TRBV10-3 | - | TGTGCCATCAGTCCCCAATTTGACACTGAAGCTTTCTTT | CAISPQFDTEAFF
TRBJ2-5 | once | TRBV5-1 | - | TGCGCCAGCAGCTTGGGACACCACCAAGAGACCCAGTACTTC | CASSLGHHQETQYF
TRBJ2-5 | many | TRBV6-5 | - | TGTGCCAGCAGTTACGGGGCTTTTCTGGCACCAGAGACCCAGTACTTC | CASSYGAFLAPETQYF
TRBJ1-1 | many | TRBV5-1 | TRBD1 | TGCGCCAGCAGTCCGACAGGGGGCGGTTTAGCTTTCTTT | CASSPTGGGLAFF
TRBJ2-7 | many | TRBV20-1 | TRBD1 | TGCAGTGCTAGACAGACAGGGTTCTCCTACGAGCAGTACTTC | CSARQTGFSYEQYF
TRBJ1-1 | few | TRBV19 | TRBD1 | TGTGCCTGTAGCCCTCGGGACAGGGTCTCTGAAGCTTTCTTT | CACSPRDRVSEAFF
TRBJ1-3 | many | TRBV20-1 | - | TGCAGTGCTTCCTCCGGGACCGCCCTTAAAACCATATATTTT | CSASSGTALKTIYF
TRBJ2-6 | few | TRBV12-3/TRBV12-4 | TRBD1 | TGTGCCAGCAGTTTAGGAATTCTGGGACAGATGATTGGCTCTGGGGCCAACGTCCTGACTTTC | CASSLGILGQMIGSGANVLTF
TRBJ2-1 | few | TRBV14 | - | TGTGCCAGCAGCCAAGATCGGCTAGCTTCGGGTTCGGGTGAGCAGTTCTTC | CASSQDRLASGSGEQFF
TRBJ1-6 | few | TRBV20-1 | - | TGCAGTGCTAGTGACCGGAGACACCCCTCCTATAATTCACCCCTCCACTTT | CSASDRRHPSYNSPLHF
TRBJ2-1 | many | TRBV10-3 | - | TGTGCCTCCGCCCCGGAAGGGTTCAATGAGCAGTTCTTC | CASAPEGFNEQFF
TRBJ1-1 | many | TRBV29-1 | TRBD1 | TGCAGCATAACGACAGGGGAGAAAGCTTTCTTT | CSITTGEKAFF
TRBJ1-4 | many | TRBV20-1 | - | TGCAGTGCCGAGTATCGGGGGGTCGGGGAAAAACTGTTTTTT | CSAEYRGVGEKLFF
TRBJ1-4 | many | TRBV20-1 | TRBD1 | TGCAGTGCCCTGCAGGGGGGCAGGACTGCAACTAATGAAAAACTGTTTTTT | CSALQGGRTATNEKLFF
TRBJ1-4 | many | TRBV6-1 | - | TGTGCCAGCAGCGACGGGGGGCGGGGTGAAAAACTGTTTTTT | CASSDGGRGEKLFF
TRBJ2-7 | - | TRBV4-3 | - | TGCGCCAGCAGCCAAAGCAGGGAAAGCTACGAGCAGTACTTC | CASSQSRESYEQYF
TRBJ2-1 | many | TRBV29-1 | TRBD1 | TGCAGCGTTCCGGGACAGACCCACAATGAGCAGTTCTTC | CSVPGQTHNEQFF
TRBJ2-3 | - | TRBV27 | - | TGTGCCAGCAGAGGAGGGGCAGATACGCAGTATTTT | CASRGGADTQYF
TRBJ2-1 | few | TRBV15 | - | TGTGCCACCAGCAGAGTCCGGGGCAGCCAGTTCTTC | CATSRVRGSQFF
TRBJ2-3 | many | TRBV20-1 | TRBD1 | TGCAGTGCTAGGGGACAGGAGACCACAGATACGCAGTATTTT | CSARGQETTDTQYF
TRBJ1-4 | few | TRBV7-2 | - | TGTGCCAGCAGCTTAGTCGGGGGGCGGAGTAATGAAAAACTGTTTTTT | CASSLVGGRSNEKLFF
TRBJ2-3 | - | TRBV24-1 | TRBD1 | TGTGCCACCAGTGACCCTGACAGGGCCCTAACGGAACGCAGCACAGATACGCAGTATTTT | CATSDPDRALTERSTDTQYF
TRBJ2-2 | many | TRBV29-1 | TRBD1 | TGCAGCGTTGAGGGACAGGGCGCATCATCCGCCGGGGAGCTGTTTTTT | CSVEGQGASSAGELFF
TRBJ2-1 | many | TRBV20-1 | - | TGCAGTGCTAGAGGGGACGGCGGGGGCGCCGTCAATGAGCAGTTCTTC | CSARGDGGGAVNEQFF
TRBJ2-7 | few | TRBV13 | - | TGTGCCAGCAGCTTAAGGATTAGCTCCTACGAGCAGTACTTC | CASSLRISSYEQYF
TRBJ2-6 | - | TRBV11-2 | TRBD1 | TGTGCCAGCAGCTTTTCGTCCGGACAGGGAACTGGGGCCAACGTCCTGACTTTC | CASSFSSGQGTGANVLTF
TRBJ1-5 | - | TRBV12-3/TRBV12-4 | - | TGTGCCAGCAGTCTCGCAGGGCATAATCAGCCCCAGCATTTT | CASSLAGHNQPQHF
TRBJ1-4 | - | TRBV7-2 | TRBD1 | TGTGCCAGCAGCCGGCAGGGGGCGATTAATGAAAAACTGTTTTTT | CASSRQGAINEKLFF
TRBJ2-7 | many | TRBV29-1 | - | TGCAGCGCCGTCCCCCAGGCTTCCTCCTACGAGCAGTACTTC | CSAVPQASSYEQYF
TRBJ1-2 | - | TRBV28 | TRBD1 | TGTGCCAGCAGTTCCCGCGACAGGGAGGCTAACTATGGCTACACCTTC | CASSSRDREANYGYTF
TRBJ2-1 | many | TRBV10-3 | - | TGTGCCATCAGTGAGTCAGCAGTTGGGAGGAATGAGCAGTTCTTC | CAISESAVGRNEQFF
TRBJ2-3 | few | TRBV29-1 | TRBD2 | TGCAGCGTCGGACTAGCGGGGGGGCACGATACGCAGTATTTT | CSVGLAGGHDTQYF
TRBJ1-1 | many | TRBV27 | TRBD1 | TGTGCCAGCAGCTATCTCGGGACAGGGGAAGCTTTCTTT | CASSYLGTGEAFF
TRBJ1-1 | - | TRBV4-3 | TRBD1 | TGCGCCAGCAGCCCTCTAGGGACAGGGGTAAAAACAGCTTTCTTT | CASSPLGTGVKTAFF
TRBJ2-5 | many | TRBV10-3 | TRBD2 | TGTGCCATCAGGGGAGCGGGGGGTGGACAAGAGACCCAGTACTTC | CAIRGAGGGQETQYF
TRBJ2-2 | - | TRBV5-4 | TRBD2 | TGTGCCAGCAGCTTACCTAGCGGCGCGAACACCGGGGAGCTGTTTTTT | CASSLPSGANTGELFF
TRBJ1-4 | many | TRBV20-1 | TRBD1 | TGCAGTGCTAGGGAAGGGGGCGCGGCGCCGTCTAATGAAAAACTGTTTTTT | CSAREGGAAPSNEKLFF
TRBJ2-3 | few | TRBV19 | - | TGTGCCAGTGGGTCCCCGCTTCATGATACGCAGTATTTT | CASGSPLHDTQYF
TRBJ2-1 | many | TRBV20-1 | - | TGCAGTGCTGGGTATTATAGCGGACCCTACAATGAGCAGTTCTTC | CSAGYYSGPYNEQFF
TRBJ2-5 | many | TRBV20-1 | - | TGCAGTGCCGAGGTCTTCCAAGAGACCCAGTACTTC | CSAEVFQETQYF
TRBJ1-5 | many | TRBV20-1 | - | TGCAGTGCTAGAAGGGACCGGGGGAGCAATCAGCCCCAGCATTTT | CSARRDRGSNQPQHF
TRBJ2-1 | - | TRBV6-1 | - | TGTGCCAGCAGTGAACCCCCGCGGAATGAGCAGTTCTTC | CASSEPPRNEQFF
TRBJ2-2 | many | TRBV6-5 | - | TGTGCCAGCAGTTACTCACTCGACACCGGGGAGCTGTTTTTT | CASSYSLDTGELFF
TRBJ2-4 | many | TRBV12-3/TRBV12-4 | TRBD2 | TGTGCCAGCAGCCGGGAGGGCCGGTACATTCAGTACTTC | CASSREGRYIQYF
TRBJ2-7 | once | TRBV20-1 | - | TGCAGTGCTAGCCAAAGGGGCAGCGAGCAGTACTTC | CSASQRGSEQYF
TRBJ1-1 | - | TRBV5-1 | - | TGCGCCAGCAGCTTGAGTCCCACCTTGGACACTGAAGCTTTCTTT | CASSLSPTLDTEAFF